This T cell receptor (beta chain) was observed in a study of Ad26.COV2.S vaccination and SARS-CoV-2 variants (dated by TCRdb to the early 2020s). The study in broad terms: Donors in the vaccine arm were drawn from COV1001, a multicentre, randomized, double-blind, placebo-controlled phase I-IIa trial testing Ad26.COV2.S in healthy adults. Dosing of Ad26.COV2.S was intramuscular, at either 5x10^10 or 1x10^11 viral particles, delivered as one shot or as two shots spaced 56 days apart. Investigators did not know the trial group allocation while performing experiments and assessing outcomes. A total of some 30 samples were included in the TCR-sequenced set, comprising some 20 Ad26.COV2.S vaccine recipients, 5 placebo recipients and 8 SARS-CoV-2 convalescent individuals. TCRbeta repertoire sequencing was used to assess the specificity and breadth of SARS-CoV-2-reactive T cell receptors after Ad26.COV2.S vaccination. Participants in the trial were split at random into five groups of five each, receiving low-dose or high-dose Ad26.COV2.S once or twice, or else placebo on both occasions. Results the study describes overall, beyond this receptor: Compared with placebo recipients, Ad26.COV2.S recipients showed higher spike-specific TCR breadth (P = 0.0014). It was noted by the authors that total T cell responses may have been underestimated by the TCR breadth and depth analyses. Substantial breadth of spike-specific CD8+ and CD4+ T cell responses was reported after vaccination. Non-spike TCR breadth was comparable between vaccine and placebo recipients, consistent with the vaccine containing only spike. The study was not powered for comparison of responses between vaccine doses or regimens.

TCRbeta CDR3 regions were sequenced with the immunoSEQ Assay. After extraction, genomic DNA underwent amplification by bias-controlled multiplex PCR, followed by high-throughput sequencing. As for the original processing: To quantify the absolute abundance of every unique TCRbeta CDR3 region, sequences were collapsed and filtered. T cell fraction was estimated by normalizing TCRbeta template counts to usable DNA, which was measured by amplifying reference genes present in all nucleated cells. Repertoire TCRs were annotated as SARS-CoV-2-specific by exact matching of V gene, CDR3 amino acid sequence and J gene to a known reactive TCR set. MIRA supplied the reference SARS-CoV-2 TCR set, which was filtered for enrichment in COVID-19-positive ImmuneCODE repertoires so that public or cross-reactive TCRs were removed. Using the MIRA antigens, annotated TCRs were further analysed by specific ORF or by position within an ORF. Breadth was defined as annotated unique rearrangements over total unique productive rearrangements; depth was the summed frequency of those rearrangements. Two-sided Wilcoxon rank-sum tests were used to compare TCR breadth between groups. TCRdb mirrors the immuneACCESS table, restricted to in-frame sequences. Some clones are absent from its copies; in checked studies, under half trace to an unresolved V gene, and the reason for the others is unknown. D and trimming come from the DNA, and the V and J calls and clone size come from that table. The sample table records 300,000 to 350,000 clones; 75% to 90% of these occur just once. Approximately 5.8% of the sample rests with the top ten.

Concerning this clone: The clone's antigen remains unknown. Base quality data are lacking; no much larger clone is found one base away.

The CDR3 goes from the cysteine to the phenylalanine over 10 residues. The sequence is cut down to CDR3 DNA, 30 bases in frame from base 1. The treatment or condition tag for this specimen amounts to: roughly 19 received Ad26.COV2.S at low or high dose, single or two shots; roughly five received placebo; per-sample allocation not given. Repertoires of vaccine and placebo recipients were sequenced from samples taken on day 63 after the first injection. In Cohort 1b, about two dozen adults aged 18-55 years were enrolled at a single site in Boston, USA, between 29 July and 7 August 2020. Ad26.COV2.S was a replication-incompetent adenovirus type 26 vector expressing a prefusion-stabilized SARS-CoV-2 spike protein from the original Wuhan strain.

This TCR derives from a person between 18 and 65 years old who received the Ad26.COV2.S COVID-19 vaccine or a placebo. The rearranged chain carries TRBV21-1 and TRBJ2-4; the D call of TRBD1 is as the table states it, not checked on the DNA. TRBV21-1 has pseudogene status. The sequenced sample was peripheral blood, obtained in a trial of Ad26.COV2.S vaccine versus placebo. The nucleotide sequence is TGTGCCAGCAGCAAAGCCTGCAGGAACTTC. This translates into CASSKACRNF.